These 11 T cell receptor beta chains came from one sample sequenced in a study of T cells in Graves' hyperthyroidism and ophthalmopathy. Amplification of TCR beta CDR3 regions used RNA as the template. Using the HTBI primer set, a first-round RT-PCR was run on the TCR CDR3. MiXCR was run by TCRdb on the multiplex PCR reads, yielding one entry per CDR3 protein. Of 270,000 or so distinct CDR3 sequences in the sample, 25% to 30% were seen once. The sample taken for sequencing was blood. All receptors come from a man in his forties or fifties with Graves' hyperthyroidism that later progressed to Graves' ophthalmopathy.

At least ten counts were recorded for this clonotype. The V and J genes are TRBV5-1 and TRBJ2-5, with unresolved D. Trimming left V 2 bases short and J 5 bases short, with 13 bases between. From germline, CDR1 is SGHRS and CDR2 YFSETQ. This CDR3 contains 14 residues. Here the CDR3 reads CASSFRSNGETQYF. The CDR3 region has the DNA TGCGCCAGCAGCTTTAGGTCCAACGGGGAGACCCAGTACTTC.

This clonotype was seen repeatedly, ten times or more. This sequence joins TRBV29-1 and TRBJ1-1; 7 positions match TRBD1. Germline CDR1 SQVTM, CDR2 ANQGSEA. V gave up 6 bases and J gave up 0 bases; unmatched junction bases: 4. This CDR3 spans 13 amino acids. The CDR3 is CSVMTGLNTEAFF. The CDR3, as DNA: TGCAGCGTAATGACAGGGTTGAACACTGAAGCTTTCTTT.

This clonotype was detected many times. The chain couples TRBV6-1 to TRBJ2-5; the D is unclear. Germline-derived CDR1 and CDR2 are MNHNS and SASEGT. The CDR3 has 14 amino acids. The V end was cut by 3 bases, the J end by 5 bases, with 13 bases between. For the CDR3, the DNA is TGTGCCAGCAGTGATCTTGGGGTGTTGGAGACCCAGTACTTC. Its protein product is CASSDLGVLETQYF.

This clonotype has at least ten counts. The rearrangement links TRBV5-1 to TRBJ1-5; 7 bases fit TRBD1. Trimming cost V 0 bases and J 0 bases; bases outside gene matches: 0. CDR3 length: 15 residues. CDR1 and CDR2 from the germline V gene are SGHRS and YFSETQ. Here the CDR3 reads CASSLAGGSNQPQHF. Written as DNA, the CDR3 is TGCGCCAGCAGCTTGGCAGGGGGTAGCAATCAGCCCCAGCATTTT.

This clonotype was counted only a few times. This chain connects TRBV2 to TRBJ2-7, with 12 bases fitting TRBD2. V trimming: 7 bases; J trimming: 3 bases; junction bases outside the gene matches: 4. CDR3 size: 14 residues. Germline V gives CDR1 SNHLY, CDR2 FYNNEI. For the CDR3, the DNA is TGTGCCAGCACCCCGACTAGCGGGAGCTACGAGCAGTACTTC. Translating it yields CASTPTSGSYEQYF. Variable domain in full (rest from reference TRBV2 and TRBJ2-7): EPEVTQTPSHQVTQMGQEVILRCVPISNHLYFYWYRQILGQKVEFLVSFYNNEISEKSEIFDDQFSVERPDGSNFTLKIRSTKLEDSAMYFCASTPTSGSYEQYFGPGTRLTVT.

This clonotype was seen many times. The rearrangement links TRBV4-2 to TRBJ1-5; D may be TRBD1 (5 bases). The CDR3 sequence is 13 residues long. Germline CDR1 is LGHNA and CDR2 is YNFKEQ. Between the trimmed V and J ends, which lost 1 base and 5 bases, there was a span of 6 bases. CDR3 in DNA: TGTGCCAGCAGCCAAGTAGGGGATCAGCCCCAGCATTTT. This translates into CASSQVGDQPQHF.

The table lists this clonotype with many counts. The chain uses TRBV18 and TRBJ2-5; no definite D call. The CDR3 extends over 12 amino acids. From germline, CDR1 is KGHSH and CDR2 LQKENI. Trimming took off 4 bases at V and 2 bases at J, with 5 bases between the two ends. CDR3 nucleotide sequence: TGTGCCAGCTCACTTCCGCAAGAGACCCAGTACTTC. This translates into CASSLPQETQYF.

V usage is TRBV28 and J usage is TRBJ1-5; 11 nucleotides agree with TRBD1. The V and J ends lost 6 bases and 6 bases, in that order; junction bases with no gene match: 13. Germline lookup yields CDR1 MDHEN and CDR2 SYDVKM. This CDR3 spans 17 amino acids. Written as DNA, the CDR3 is TGTGCCAGCAGCGGGATCAAGGACAGGGGGCGAGGTCAGCCCCAGCATTTT. Amino acids: CASSGIKDRGRGQPQHF. The full variable domain, with the rest looked up from reference TRBV28 and TRBJ1-5, is DVKVTQSSRYLVKRTGEKVFLECVQDMDHENMFWYRQDPGLGLRLIYFSYDVKMKEKGDIPEGYSVSREKKERFSLILESASTNQTSMYLCASSGIKDRGRGQPQHFGDGTRLSIL.

This clonotype was seen at least ten times. The chain is built from TRBV20-1 and TRBJ1-5, with unresolved D. V was cut by 3 bases and J by 4 bases, with 13 bases left in between. The germline CDR1 and CDR2 sequences are DFQATT and SNEGSKA (reference sequence). The CDR3 consists of 14 residues. The CDR3 bases are TGCAGTGCTAGGCTTCAGGCAGCTAATCAGCCCCAGCATTTT. It is translated as CSARLQAANQPQHF.

This clonotype was seen at least ten times. The chain recombines TRBV19 with TRBJ1-3; D may be TRBD1 (5 bases). The CDR3 is 14 residues long. The V gene lost 3 bases and the J gene lost 4 bases, with 10 bases spanning the gap. Germline V gives CDR1 LNHDA, CDR2 SQIVND (reference sequence). CDR3: CASSMAGTGNTIYF. CDR3 DNA sequence: TGTGCCAGTAGTATGGCCGGGACCGGAAACACCATATATTTT.

In this sample, this clonotype turned up many times. The rearrangement joins TRBV6-1 to TRBJ1-5; D ambiguous. The CDR3 has 15 residues. V was cut by 3 bases and J by 6 bases, with 15 bases left in between. Germline assignment: CDR1 MNHNS and CDR2 SASEGT. The CDR3 coding sequence is TGTGCCAGCAGTGACGAGGACGCCAGACTTCAGCCCCAGCATTTT. It is translated as CASSDEDARLQPQHF.